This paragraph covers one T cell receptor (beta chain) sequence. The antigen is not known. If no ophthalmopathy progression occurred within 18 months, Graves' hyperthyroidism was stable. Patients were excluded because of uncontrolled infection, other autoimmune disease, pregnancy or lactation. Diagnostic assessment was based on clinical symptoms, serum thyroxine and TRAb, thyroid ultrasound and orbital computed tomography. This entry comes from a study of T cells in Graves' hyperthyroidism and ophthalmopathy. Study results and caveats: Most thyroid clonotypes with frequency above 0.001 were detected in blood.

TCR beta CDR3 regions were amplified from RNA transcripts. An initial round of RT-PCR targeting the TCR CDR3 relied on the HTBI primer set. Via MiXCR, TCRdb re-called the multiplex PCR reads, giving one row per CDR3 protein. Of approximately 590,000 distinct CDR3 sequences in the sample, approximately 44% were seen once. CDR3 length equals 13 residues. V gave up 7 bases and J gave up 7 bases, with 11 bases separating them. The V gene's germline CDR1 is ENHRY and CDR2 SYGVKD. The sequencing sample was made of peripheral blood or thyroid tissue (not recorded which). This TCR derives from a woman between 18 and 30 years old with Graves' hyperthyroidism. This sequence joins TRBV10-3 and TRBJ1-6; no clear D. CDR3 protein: CAIKGQENSPLHF. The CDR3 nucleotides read TGTGCCATCAAAGGGCAAGAGAATTCACCCCTCCACTTT.